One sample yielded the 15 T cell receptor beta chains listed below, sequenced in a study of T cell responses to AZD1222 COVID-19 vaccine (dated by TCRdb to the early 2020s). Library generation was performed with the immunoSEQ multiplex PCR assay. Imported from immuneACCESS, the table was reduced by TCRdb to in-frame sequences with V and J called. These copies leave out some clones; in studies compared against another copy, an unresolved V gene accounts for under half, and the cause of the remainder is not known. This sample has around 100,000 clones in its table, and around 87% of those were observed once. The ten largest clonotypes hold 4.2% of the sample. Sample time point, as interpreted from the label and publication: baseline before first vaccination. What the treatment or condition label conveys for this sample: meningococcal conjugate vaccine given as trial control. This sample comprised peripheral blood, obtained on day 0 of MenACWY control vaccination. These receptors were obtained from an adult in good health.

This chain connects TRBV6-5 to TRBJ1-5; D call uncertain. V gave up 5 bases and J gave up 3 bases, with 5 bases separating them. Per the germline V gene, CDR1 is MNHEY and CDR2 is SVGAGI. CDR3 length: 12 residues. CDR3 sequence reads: CASSTVNQPQHF. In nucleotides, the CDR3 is TGTGCCAGCAGTACCGTCAATCAGCCCCAGCATTTT.

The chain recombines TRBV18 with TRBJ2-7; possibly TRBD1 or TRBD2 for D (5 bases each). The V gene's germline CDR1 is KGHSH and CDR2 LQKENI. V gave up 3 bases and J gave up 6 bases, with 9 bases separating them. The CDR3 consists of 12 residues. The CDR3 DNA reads TGTGCCAGCTCACCGGGACGGGGCGAGCAGTACTTC. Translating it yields CASSPGRGEQYF.

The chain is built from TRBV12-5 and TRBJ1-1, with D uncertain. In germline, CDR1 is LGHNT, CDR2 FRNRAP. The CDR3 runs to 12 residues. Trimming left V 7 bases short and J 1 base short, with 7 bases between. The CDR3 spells CASAPGNTEAFF. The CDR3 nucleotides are TGTGCTAGTGCCCCCGGGAACACTGAAGCTTTCTTT.

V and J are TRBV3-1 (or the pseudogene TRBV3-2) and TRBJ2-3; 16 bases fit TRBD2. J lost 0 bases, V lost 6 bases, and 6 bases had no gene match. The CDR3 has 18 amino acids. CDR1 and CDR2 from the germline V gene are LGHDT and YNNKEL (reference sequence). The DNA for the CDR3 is TGTGCCAGCAGGCAGGGACTAGCGGGGGGGCCGAGCACAGATACGCAGTATTTT. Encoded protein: CASRQGLAGGPSTDTQYF.

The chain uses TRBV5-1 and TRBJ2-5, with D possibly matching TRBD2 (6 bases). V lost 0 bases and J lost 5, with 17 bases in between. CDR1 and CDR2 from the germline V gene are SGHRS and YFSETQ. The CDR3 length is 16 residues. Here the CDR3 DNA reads TGCGCCAGCAGCTTGGCGGGGGATCATGCAGGGGAGACCCAGTACTTC. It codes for CASSLAGDHAGETQYF. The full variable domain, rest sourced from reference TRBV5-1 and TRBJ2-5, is KAGVTQTPRYLIKTRGQQVTLSCSPISGHRSVSWYQQTPGQGLQFLFEYFSETQRNKGNFPGRFSGRQFSNSRSEMNVSTLELGDSALYLCASSLAGDHAGETQYFGPGTRLLVL.

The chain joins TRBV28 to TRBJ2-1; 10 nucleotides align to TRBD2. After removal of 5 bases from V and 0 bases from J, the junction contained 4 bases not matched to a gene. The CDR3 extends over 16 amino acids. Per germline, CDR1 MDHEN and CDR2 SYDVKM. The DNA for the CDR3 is TGTGCCAGCAGTCCCCGGACTAGCGGCTCCTACAATGAGCAGTTCTTC. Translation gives CASSPRTSGSYNEQFF. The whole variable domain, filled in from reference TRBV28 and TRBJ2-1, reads DVKVTQSSRYLVKRTGEKVFLECVQDMDHENMFWYRQDPGLGLRLIYFSYDVKMKEKGDIPEGYSVSREKKERFSLILESASTNQTSMYLCASSPRTSGSYNEQFFGPGTRLTVL.

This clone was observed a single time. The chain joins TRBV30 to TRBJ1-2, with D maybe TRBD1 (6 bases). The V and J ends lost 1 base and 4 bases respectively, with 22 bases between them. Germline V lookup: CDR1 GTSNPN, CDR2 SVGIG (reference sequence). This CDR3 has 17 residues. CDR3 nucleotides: TGTGCCTGGAGTGGTAGTTTGGTGGACAGCGCCTCCTATGGCTACACCTTC. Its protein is CAWSGSLVDSASYGYTF.

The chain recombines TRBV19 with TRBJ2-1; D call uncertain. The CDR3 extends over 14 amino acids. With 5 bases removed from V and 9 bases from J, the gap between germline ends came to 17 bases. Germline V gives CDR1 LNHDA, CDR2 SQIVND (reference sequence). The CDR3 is CASSPSTRLSEQFF. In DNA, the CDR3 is TGTGCCAGTAGTCCCTCCACCCGGCTGAGTGAGCAGTTCTTC.

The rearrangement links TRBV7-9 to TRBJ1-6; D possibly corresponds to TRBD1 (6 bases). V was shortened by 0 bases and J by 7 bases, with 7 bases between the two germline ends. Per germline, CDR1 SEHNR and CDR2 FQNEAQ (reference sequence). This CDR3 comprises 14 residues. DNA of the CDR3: TGTGCCAGCAGCTTAGCGGACAGCAATTCACCCCTCCACTTT. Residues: CASSLADSNSPLHF.

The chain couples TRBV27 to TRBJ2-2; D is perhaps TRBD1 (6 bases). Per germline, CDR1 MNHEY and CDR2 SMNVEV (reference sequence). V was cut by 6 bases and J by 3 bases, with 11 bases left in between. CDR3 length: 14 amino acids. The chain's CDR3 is CASRGQGYTGELFF. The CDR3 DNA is TGTGCCAGCAGAGGTCAGGGGTACACCGGGGAGCTGTTTTTT.

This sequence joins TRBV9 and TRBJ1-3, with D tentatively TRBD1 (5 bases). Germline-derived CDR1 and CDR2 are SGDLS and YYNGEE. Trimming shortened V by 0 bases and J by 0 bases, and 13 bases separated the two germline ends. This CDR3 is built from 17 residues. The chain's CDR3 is CASSVAGGISSGNTIYF. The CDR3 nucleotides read TGTGCCAGCAGCGTAGCGGGGGGAATTAGCTCTGGAAACACCATATATTTT.

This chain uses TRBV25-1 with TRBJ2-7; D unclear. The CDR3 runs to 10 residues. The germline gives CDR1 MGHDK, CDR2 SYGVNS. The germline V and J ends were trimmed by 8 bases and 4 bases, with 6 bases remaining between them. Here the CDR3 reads CASGSYEQYF. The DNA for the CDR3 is TGTGCCAGCGGATCTTACGAGCAGTACTTC.

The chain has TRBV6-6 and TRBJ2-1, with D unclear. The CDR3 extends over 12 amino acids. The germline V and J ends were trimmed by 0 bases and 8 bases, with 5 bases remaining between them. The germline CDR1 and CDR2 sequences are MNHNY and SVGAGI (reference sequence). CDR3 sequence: CASSYSTDEQFF. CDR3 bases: TGTGCCAGCAGTTACTCGACCGATGAGCAGTTCTTC.

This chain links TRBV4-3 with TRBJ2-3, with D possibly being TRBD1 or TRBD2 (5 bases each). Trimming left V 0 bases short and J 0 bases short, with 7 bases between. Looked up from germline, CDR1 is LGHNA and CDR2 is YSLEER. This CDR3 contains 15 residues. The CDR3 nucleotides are TGCGCCAGCAGCCAAGAAGGGGACAGCACAGATACGCAGTATTTT. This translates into CASSQEGDSTDTQYF.

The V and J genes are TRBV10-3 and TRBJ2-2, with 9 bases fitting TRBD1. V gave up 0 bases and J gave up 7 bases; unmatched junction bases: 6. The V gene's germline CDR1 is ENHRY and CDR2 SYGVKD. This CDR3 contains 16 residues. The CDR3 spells CAISESATGGGGELFF. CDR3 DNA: TGTGCCATCAGTGAGTCGGCCACAGGGGGCGGCGGGGAGCTGTTTTTT.